This T cell receptor (beta chain) was sequenced in a study of T cell responses to AZD1222 COVID-19 vaccine. The assay was immunoSEQ multiplex PCR, and TCRdb's table has in-frame clones only and misses some. The data hold about 110,000 clones, with about 90% observed a single time. From germline, CDR1 is MNHEY and CDR2 SVGEGT. V was shortened by 5 bases and J by 1 base, with 12 bases between the two germline ends. The CDR3 runs 14 residues. This TCR derives from an adult in good health. Sample: peripheral blood, taken on day 0 of AZD1222 vaccination. The chain has TRBV6-2 or TRBV6-3 and TRBJ2-7; D is ambiguous. The CDR3 DNA reads as TGTGCCAGCAGTCAGCCCTGGGGTTCCTACGAGCAGTACTTC. This sequence encodes CASSQPWGSYEQYF.